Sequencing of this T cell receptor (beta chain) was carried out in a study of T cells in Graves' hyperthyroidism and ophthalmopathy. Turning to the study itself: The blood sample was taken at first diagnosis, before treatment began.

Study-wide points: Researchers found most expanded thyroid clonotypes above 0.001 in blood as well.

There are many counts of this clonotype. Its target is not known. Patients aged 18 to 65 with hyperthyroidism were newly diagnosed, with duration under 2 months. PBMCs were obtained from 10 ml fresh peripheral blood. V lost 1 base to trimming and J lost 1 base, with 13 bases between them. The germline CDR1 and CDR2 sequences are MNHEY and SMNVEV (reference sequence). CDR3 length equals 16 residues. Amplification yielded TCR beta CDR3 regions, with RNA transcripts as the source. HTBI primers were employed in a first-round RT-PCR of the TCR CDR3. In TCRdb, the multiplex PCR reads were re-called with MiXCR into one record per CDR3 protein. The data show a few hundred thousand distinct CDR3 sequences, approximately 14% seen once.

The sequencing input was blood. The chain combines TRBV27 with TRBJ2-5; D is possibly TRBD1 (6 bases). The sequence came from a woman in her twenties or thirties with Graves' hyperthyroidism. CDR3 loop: CASSLYGGYSQETQYF. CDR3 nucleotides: TGTGCCAGCAGTTTATATGGGGGCTACTCCCAAGAGACCCAGTACTTC.